This T cell receptor beta chain appears in the sequencing data of a study of cytomegalovirus exposure and HLA in healthy donors. The J segment lost 1 base and the V segment lost 8 bases, leaving 7 bases of the junction unmatched. This CDR3 has 14 residues. Germline V gene lookup returns CDR1 ENHRY and CDR2 SYGVKD. 13 Jbeta primers and 60 Vbeta primers were used for the PCR. Libraries were prepared by immunoSEQ multiplex PCR; TCRdb keeps only in-frame clonotypes and omits some of them. The sample contains nearly 110,000 clones, roughly 82% of which appear only once. Sequencing used PBMCs. The chain links TRBV10-3 to TRBJ1-1; 7 bases agree with TRBD1. This sequence originates from a man over 45 in good health and CMV-seronegative. The CDR3 DNA reads TGTGCCATCGTTCCAGGGGGAAGGAACACTGAAGCTTTCTTT. It specifies CAIVPGGRNTEAFF.